The TCR beta chain under discussion was sequenced for a study of blood T cell repertoires in COVID-19. Whole-study context: Nucleic acid was either cDNA or gDNA, and it came from T cells, B-cell-depleted T cells, or PBMCs.

CDR1 and CDR2 (germline): SGDLS, YYNGEE. CDR3 length equals 12 residues. V lost 4 bases to trimming and J lost 7 bases, with 11 bases between them. Only in-frame clones appear in the TCRdb table, and some are missing; sequencing was by immunoSEQ multiplex PCR. The sample holds under 200,000 clones, 65% to 80% seen once. The material sequenced was peripheral blood. The receptor was derived from a man aged 60 to 75 with acute or convalescent COVID-19. This chain links TRBV9 with TRBJ1-2, with a tentative D call TRBD1 (6 bases). The CDR3 loop is CASSNRQVGYTF. DNA of the CDR3: TGTGCCAGCAGCAACCGACAGGTTGGCTACACCTTC.